The clone carrying this T cell receptor beta chain was recorded at least ten times. This entry is derived from a study of CD8 T cells in ankylosing spondylitis. CDR1 and CDR2 from the germline V gene are SGDLS and YYNGEE. With 4 bases removed from V and 1 base from J, the gap between germline ends came to 11 bases. The CDR3 spans 15 residues. TCRdb reprocessed the 5' RACE reads via MiXCR and lists one record per CDR3 protein. The table records approximately 43,000 distinct CDR3 sequences, 4% of them present only once. The clonotype originates from a female donor with ankylosing spondylitis or in good health (not recorded which). This rearrangement joins TRBV9 to TRBJ2-2; no clear D gene. Specimen: blood, either unsorted or a sorted T cell fraction (not recorded which). The CDR3 loop reads CASSSPAGNTGELFF. The DNA for the CDR3 is TGTGCCAGCAGCTCACCGGCCGGGAACACCGGGGAGCTGTTTTTT.